The clone carrying this T cell receptor (beta chain) was recorded only once. Its antigen is currently unknown. The germline V and J ends were trimmed by 3 bases and 3 bases, with 12 bases remaining between them. This CDR3 has 15 residues. Germline V gene lookup returns CDR1 SNHLY and CDR2 FYNNEI. The sample originates from a study of T cell responses to AZD1222 COVID-19 vaccine. Study in general: Samples with a second dose at about 4 or about 12 weeks were pooled together. Study results and caveats: Spike was spanned by vaccine-associated CD4 TCRs, with dominance at 160-218 and 743-854. It was only after the peak T cell response that any repertoires were sampled. Baseline serostatus was positive in only 5 to 7 AZD1222 recipients.

Some clones are missing from TCRdb's copy, which holds only in-frame ones; the method was immunoSEQ multiplex PCR. Of 170,000 or so clones detected, about 90% appear once; the ten largest clones hold about 2.8%. The chain recombines TRBV2 with TRBJ2-1; D perhaps matches TRBD2 (6 bases). The sequence was obtained from an adult in good health. Sequencing used peripheral blood, obtained on day 0 of AZD1222 vaccination. This CDR3 reads CASSDPAGSYNEQFF. The CDR3 DNA reads as TGTGCCAGCAGTGACCCCGCGGGAAGCTACAATGAGCAGTTCTTC.